The clone carrying this T cell receptor beta chain was recorded only once. Its antigen is not identified. These data originate in a study of T cell responses to AZD1222 COVID-19 vaccine. Study as a whole: Recipients boosted at about 4 weeks or about 12 weeks are pooled. The study's findings and limits: Nearly half of spike-specific TCRs reportedly target unmutated variant regions. Distributed over spike, vaccine-associated CD4 TCRs predominated at 160-218 and 743-854.

Clones were read by immunoSEQ multiplex PCR, and TCRdb kept only the in-frame ones, dropping some. The profile shows around 200,000 clones, about 86% of them singletons. V lost 4 bases to trimming and J lost 4 bases; unmatched junction nucleotides: 10. The CDR3 is 16 residues long. CDR1 and CDR2 from the germline V gene are SEHNR and FQNEAQ (reference sequence). This chain connects TRBV7-9 to TRBJ1-1; TRBD1 agrees at 9 bases. The TCR comes from an adult in good health. The sequenced sample was peripheral blood, obtained on day 0 of AZD1222 vaccination. CDR3 sequence (DNA): TGTGCCAGCAGCTGGTCGACAGGGGGAAAAGTCACTGAAGCTTTCTTT. Its protein is CASSWSTGGKVTEAFF.